This note documents a single T cell receptor beta chain sequence. What it binds is unknown. The CDR3 is made up of 13 amino acids. Germline lookup yields CDR1 SQVTM and CDR2 ANQGSEA. V shed 7 bases and J shed 0 bases, with 10 bases lying between them. PCR used 60 Vbeta primers and 13 Jbeta primers. Clones were sequenced by immunoSEQ multiplex PCR, and TCRdb holds only the in-frame ones, with some missing. Of 150,000 to 200,000 clones listed, 70% to 90% are singletons. This sample was included in a study of cytomegalovirus exposure and HLA in healthy donors. Broader study findings: Some segments of the V type, notably TRBV6-2 and TRBV6-3, were excluded as indistinguishable. Presence/absence analyses assumed roughly uniform sequencing depth across donors, which may not hold.

The chain employs TRBV29-1 and TRBJ2-1; the D is unclear. The source of this sequence is a woman aged 45-60 years in good health and CMV-seronegative. Sequencing was done on a sample of PBMCs. The CDR3 here is CSGGRSSYNEQFF. The CDR3, as DNA: TGCAGCGGAGGTAGGAGCTCCTACAATGAGCAGTTCTTC.